In this sample, the clone carrying this T cell receptor (beta chain) turned up a few times. This specimen comes from a study of blood T cell repertoires in COVID-19. Study summary: Sites across the United States, Italy and Spain contributed samples from acute and convalescent COVID-19.

Cohort allocation depended upon clinical history that participants reported. This CDR3 region has 14 residues. Trimming removed 5 bases from V and 8 bases from J; junction bases left unmatched: 8. Germline lookup yields CDR1 SEHNR and CDR2 FQNEAQ (reference sequence). Clones were read by immunoSEQ multiplex PCR, and TCRdb kept only the in-frame ones, dropping some. The top ten clones hold approximately 2.1% of a sample with roughly 200,000 clones, roughly nine tenths of them seen once. Sequenced input: PBMCs or T cells enriched from blood (not recorded which). The chain has TRBV7-9 and TRBJ2-2; TRBD1 agrees at 7 bases. This clonotype was sampled from a woman under 40 who had recovered from COVID-19. Here the CDR3 reads CASSLPQGRGELFF. In DNA form, the CDR3 reads TGTGCCAGCAGCCTTCCACAGGGGCGAGGGGAGCTGTTTTTT.